The clone carrying this T cell receptor beta chain was recorded at least ten times. Its specificity is not known. Axillary draining lymph nodes of breast cancer patients supplied the node samples. This entry belongs to a study of breast tumors, draining lymph nodes, adjacent tissues. Study-wide points: Tumor and nontumor repertoires were significantly more similar in luminal-like than in basal-like breast cancer. Data fit most tumor T cells coming from lymph node, expanding in tumor. Tumor T cell lymph node origin was a supported hypothesis, not proven.

TCRdb reprocessed the multiplex PCR reads with MiXCR, giving one entry per CDR3 protein. The table lists nearly 200,000 distinct CDR3 sequences, approximately 31% of them singletons. Trimming removed 2 bases at V and 4 bases at J, with 14 bases between. Looked up from germline, CDR1 is DFQATT and CDR2 is SNEGSKA (reference sequence). The CDR3 consists of 14 residues. The genes are TRBV20-1 and TRBJ2-5, with D tentatively TRBD2 (6 bases). The origin of this receptor is a female donor with breast cancer. Some clones in this sample may be carry-over from other donors' samples. Sequenced: axillary lymph node tissue. CDR3 DNA: TGCAGTGCTAGATTGACTAGGGGTCCAGAGACCCAGTACTTC. Protein sequence: CSARLTRGPETQYF.